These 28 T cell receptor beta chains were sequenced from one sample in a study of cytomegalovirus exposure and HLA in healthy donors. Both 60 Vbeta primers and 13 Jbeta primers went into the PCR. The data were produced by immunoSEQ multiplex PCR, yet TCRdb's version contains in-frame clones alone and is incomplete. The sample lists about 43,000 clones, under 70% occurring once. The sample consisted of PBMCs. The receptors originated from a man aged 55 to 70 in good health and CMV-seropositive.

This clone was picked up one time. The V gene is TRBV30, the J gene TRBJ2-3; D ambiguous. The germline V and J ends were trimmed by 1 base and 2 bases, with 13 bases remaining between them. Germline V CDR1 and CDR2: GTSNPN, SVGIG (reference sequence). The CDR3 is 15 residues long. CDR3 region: CAWSGPGSTTDTQYF. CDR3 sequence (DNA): TGTGCCTGGAGTGGGCCTGGTAGCACCACAGATACGCAGTATTTT.

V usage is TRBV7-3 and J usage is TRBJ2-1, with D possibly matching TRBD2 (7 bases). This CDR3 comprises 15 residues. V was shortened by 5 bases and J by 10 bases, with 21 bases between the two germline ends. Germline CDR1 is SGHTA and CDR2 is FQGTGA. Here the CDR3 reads CASSQGLAPGGEQFF. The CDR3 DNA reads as TGTGCCAGCAGCCAAGGTCTAGCGCCGGGGGGCGAGCAGTTCTTC.

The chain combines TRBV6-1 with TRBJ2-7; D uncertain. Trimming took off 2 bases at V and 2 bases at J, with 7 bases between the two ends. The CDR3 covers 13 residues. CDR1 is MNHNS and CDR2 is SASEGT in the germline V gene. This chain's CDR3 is CASSEQPTYEQYF. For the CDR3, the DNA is TGTGCCAGCAGTGAACAACCTACCTACGAGCAGTACTTC.

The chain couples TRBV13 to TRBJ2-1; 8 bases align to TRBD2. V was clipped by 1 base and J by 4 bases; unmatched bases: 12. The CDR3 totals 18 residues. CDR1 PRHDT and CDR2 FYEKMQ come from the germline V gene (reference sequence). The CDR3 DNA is TGTGCCAGCAGCTTAGAAGCGGGAGATCTTAAGTATTACAATGAGCAGTTCTTC. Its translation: CASSLEAGDLKYYNEQFF. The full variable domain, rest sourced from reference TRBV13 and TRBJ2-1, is AAGVIQSPRHLIKEKRETATLKCYPIPRHDTVYWYQQGPGQDPQFLISFYEKMQSDKGSIPDRFSAQQFSDYHSELNMSSLELGDSALYFCASSLEAGDLKYYNEQFFGPGTRLTVL.

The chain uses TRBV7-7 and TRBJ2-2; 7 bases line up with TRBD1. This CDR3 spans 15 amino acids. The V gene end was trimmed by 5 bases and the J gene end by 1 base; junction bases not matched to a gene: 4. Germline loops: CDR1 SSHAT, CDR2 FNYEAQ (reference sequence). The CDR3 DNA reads TGTGCCAGCAGCCCCGACAGGGTGAACACCGGGGAGCTGTTTTTT. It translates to CASSPDRVNTGELFF.

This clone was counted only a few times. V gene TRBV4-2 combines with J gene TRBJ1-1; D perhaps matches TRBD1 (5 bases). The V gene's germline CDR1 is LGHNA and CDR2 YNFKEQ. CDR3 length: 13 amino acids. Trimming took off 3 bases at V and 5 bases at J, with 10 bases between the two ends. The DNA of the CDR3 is TGTGCCAGCAGCCATACAGGAGAGACTGAAGCTTTCTTT. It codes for CASSHTGETEAFF.

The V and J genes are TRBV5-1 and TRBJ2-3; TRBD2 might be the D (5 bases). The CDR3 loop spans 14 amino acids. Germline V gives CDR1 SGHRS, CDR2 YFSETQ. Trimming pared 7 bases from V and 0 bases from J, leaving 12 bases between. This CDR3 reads CASEEGLSTDTQYF. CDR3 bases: TGCGCCAGCGAAGAGGGATTAAGCACAGATACGCAGTATTTT.

The CDR3 DNA is TGTGCCAGCAGTCCGTCCGGGGGATTCACTGAAGCTTTCTTT. Amino acids: CASSPSGGFTEAFF. The chain is built from TRBV27 and TRBJ1-1; D may be TRBD1 (5 bases). The CDR3 has 14 amino acids. CDR1 and CDR2 from the germline V gene are MNHEY and SMNVEV (reference sequence). Trimming shortened V by 5 bases and J by 4 bases, and 14 bases separated the two germline ends.

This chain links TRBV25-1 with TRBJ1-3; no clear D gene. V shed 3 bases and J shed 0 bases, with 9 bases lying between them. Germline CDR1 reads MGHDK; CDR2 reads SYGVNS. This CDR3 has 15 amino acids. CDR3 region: CASSDAGYSGNTIYF. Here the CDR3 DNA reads TGTGCCAGCAGTGATGCGGGCTACTCTGGAAACACCATATATTTT.

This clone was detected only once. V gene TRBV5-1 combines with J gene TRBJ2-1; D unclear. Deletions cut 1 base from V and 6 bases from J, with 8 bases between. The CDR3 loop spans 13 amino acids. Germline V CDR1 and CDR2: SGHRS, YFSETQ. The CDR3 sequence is CASSLYAPNEQFF. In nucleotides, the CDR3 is TGCGCCAGCAGCTTGTACGCGCCCAATGAGCAGTTCTTC.

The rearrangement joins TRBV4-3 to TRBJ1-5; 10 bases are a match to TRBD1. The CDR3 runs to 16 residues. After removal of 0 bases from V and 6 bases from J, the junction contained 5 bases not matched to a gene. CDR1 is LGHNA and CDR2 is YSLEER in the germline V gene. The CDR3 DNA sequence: TGCGCCAGCAGCCAAGATCTCGGGACAGGGGTTCAGCCCCAGCATTTT. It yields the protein CASSQDLGTGVQPQHF.

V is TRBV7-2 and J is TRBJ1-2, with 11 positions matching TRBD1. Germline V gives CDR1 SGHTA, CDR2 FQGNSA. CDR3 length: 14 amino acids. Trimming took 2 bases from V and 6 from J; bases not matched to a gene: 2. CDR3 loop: CASSLTGQGDGYTF. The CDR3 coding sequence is TGTGCCAGCAGCTTAACGGGACAGGGGGATGGCTACACCTTC.

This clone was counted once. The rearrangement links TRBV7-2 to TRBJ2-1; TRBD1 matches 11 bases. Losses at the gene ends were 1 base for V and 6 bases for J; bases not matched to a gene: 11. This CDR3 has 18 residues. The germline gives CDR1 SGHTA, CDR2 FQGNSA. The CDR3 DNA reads TGTGCCAGCAGCTTAGTGGGTGCTGGACAGGGGGCCATCAATGAGCAGTTCTTC. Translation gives CASSLVGAGQGAINEQFF.

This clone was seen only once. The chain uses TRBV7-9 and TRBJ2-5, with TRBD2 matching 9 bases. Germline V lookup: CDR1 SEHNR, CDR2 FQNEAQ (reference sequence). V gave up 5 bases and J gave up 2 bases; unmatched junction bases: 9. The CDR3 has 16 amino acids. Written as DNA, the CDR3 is TGTGCCAGCAGCGGGGAGGCGGGAGGGCCTCAAGAGACCCAGTACTTC. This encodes CASSGEAGGPQETQYF.

The CDR3 loop is CASSPGHVYYGYTF. CDR3 nucleotide sequence: TGTGCCAGCAGCCCCGGACACGTCTACTATGGCTACACCTTC. The chain recombines TRBV13 with TRBJ1-2; possible D gene TRBD1, 5 bases. CDR3 length: 14 residues. Germline V gene data show CDR1 as PRHDT and CDR2 as FYEKMQ (reference sequence). V lost 5 bases and J lost 3, with 13 bases in between.

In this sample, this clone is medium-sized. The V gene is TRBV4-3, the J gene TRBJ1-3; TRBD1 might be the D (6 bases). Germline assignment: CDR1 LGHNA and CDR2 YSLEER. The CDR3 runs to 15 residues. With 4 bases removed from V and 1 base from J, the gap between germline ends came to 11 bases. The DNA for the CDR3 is TGCGCCAGCAGCCCCGAAGACAGGTCTGGAAACACCATATATTTT. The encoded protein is CASSPEDRSGNTIYF.

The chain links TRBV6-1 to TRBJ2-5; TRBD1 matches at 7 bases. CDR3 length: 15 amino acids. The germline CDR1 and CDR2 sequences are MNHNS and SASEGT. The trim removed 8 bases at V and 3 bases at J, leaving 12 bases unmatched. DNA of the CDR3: TGTGCCAGCCAATGGTCGGGGACAGCAAAAGAGACCCAGTACTTC. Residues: CASQWSGTAKETQYF.

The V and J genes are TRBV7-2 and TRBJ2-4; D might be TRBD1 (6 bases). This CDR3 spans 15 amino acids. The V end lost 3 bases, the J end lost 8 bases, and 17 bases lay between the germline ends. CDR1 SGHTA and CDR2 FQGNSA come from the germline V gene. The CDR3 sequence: CASSLGPAGVDIQYF. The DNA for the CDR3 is TGTGCCAGCAGCTTGGGGCCGGCAGGGGTGGACATTCAGTACTTC. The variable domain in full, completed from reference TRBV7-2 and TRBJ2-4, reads GAGVSQSPSNKVTEKGKDVELRCDPISGHTALYWYRQSLGQGLEFLIYFQGNSAPDKSGLPSDRFSAERTGGSVSTLTIQRTQQEDSAVYLCASSLGPAGVDIQYFGAGTRLSVL.

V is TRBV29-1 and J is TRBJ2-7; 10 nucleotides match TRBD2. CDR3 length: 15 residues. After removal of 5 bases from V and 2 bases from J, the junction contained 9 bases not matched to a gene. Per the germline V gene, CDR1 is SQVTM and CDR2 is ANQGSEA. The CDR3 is CSVTGTSAVPYEQYF. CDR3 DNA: TGCAGCGTTACCGGGACTAGCGCCGTTCCCTACGAGCAGTACTTC.

CDR3 coding DNA: TGCGCCAGCAGCTTGGTGGGGGGGCCTCTGGTCGAGCAGTACTTC. Translating it yields CASSLVGGPLVEQYF. This chain joins TRBV5-1 and TRBJ2-7, with TRBD2 as a possible D gene (7 bases). The CDR3 is made up of 15 amino acids. Germline V gene sequence: CDR1 SGHRS, CDR2 YFSETQ. V lost 0 bases to trimming and J lost 6 bases, with 16 bases between them.

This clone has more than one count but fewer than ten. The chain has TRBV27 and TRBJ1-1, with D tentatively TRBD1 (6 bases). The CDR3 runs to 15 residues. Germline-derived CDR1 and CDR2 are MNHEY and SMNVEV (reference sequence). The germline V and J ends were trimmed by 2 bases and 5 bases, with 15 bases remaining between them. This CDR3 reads CASSLEWGGRTEAFF. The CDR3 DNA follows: TGTGCCAGCAGTTTAGAATGGGGGGGCAGGACTGAAGCTTTCTTT.

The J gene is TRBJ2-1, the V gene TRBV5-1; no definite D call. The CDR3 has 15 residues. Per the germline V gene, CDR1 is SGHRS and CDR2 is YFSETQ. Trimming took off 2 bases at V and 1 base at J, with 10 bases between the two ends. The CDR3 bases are TGCGCCAGCAGCTTCGAGCTTTCGTCCTACAATGAGCAGTTCTTC. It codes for CASSFELSSYNEQFF.

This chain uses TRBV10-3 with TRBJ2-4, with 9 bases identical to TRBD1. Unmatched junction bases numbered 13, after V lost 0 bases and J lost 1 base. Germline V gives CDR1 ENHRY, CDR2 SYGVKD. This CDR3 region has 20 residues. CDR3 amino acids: CAISESTGQGVPLAKNIQYF. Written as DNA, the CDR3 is TGTGCCATCAGTGAGTCTACGGGACAGGGCGTCCCTCTGGCCAAAAACATTCAGTACTTC.

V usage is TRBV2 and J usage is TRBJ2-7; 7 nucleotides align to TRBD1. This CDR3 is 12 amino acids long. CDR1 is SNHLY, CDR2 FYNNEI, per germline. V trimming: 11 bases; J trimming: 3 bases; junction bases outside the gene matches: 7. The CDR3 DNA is TGTGCCTCCCGTACAGGGGTCTACGAGCAGTACTTC. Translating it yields CASRTGVYEQYF.

The CDR3 region is CASSLAPGAGGYTF. CDR3 DNA: TGTGCCAGCAGCTTAGCGCCAGGCGCGGGGGGCTACACCTTC. The rearrangement links TRBV7-8 to TRBJ1-2; no firm D call. The CDR3 runs 14 residues. In germline, CDR1 is SGHVS, CDR2 FQNEAQ. V lost 0 bases and J 8 bases, leaving 13 bases between the germline ends.

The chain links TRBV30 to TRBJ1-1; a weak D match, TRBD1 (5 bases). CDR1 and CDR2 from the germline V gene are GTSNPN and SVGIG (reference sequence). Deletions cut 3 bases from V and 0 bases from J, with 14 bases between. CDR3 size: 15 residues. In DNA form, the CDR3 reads TGTGCCTGGAGCCCCTGGGGCCTCTTGAACACTGAAGCTTTCTTT. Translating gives CAWSPWGLLNTEAFF.

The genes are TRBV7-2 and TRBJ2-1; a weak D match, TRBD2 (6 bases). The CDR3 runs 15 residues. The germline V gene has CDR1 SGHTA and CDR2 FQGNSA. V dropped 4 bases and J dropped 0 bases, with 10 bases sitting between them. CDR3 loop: CASSSDGSSYNEQFF. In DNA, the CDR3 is TGTGCCAGCAGCTCGGACGGGAGCTCCTACAATGAGCAGTTCTTC.

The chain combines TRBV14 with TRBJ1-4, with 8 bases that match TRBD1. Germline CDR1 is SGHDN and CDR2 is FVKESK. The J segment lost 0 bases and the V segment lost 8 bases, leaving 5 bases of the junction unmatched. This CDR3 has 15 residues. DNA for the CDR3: TGTGCCAGCTCACAGGGGGGACCAACTAATGAAAAACTGTTTTTT. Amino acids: CASSQGGPTNEKLFF.